This T cell receptor (beta chain) was observed in a study of T cell repertoires in cytomegalovirus infection. This clonotype came up many times. Its matching antigen is unknown. The CDR3 runs 17 residues. From germline, CDR1 is LNHNV and CDR2 YYDKDF (reference sequence). The V and J ends lost 1 base and 3 bases respectively, with 16 bases between them. TCRdb recomputed calls from the reads with MiXCR, one row per CDR3 protein. The repertoire consists of about 890,000 distinct CDR3 sequences, with approximately 31% occurring once and the leading ten covering over 11%. Whole-study findings and limits: Pooled public TCR beta family frequency picked out CMV carriers with the relevant HLA. Ex vivo, HLA-C-restricted CMV-specific TCR beta clonotypes prevailed over the rest of the response.

This TCR was recovered from a human donor in good health (CMV status not recorded). Some clones in this sample may be carry-over from other donors' samples. Material: cultured CD8+ T cells from PBMCs, obtained from culture after CMV antigen stimulation. The chain joins TRBV15 to TRBJ1-3; D ambiguous. The CDR3, as DNA: TGTGCCACCAGCAGAGTGGATCGGGAGTTATATGGAAACACCATATATTTT. It codes for CATSRVDRELYGNTIYF.